This TCR beta chain was sequenced in a study of T cell responses to AZD1222 COVID-19 vaccine. Study-wide findings and caveats: CD4 TCRs linked to vaccination spanned spike, dominating at 160-218 and 743-854.

Details on this clone: The antigen remains undetermined.

Sequenced by immunoSEQ multiplex PCR; TCRdb stores in-frame clones only, minus some. The sample yields about 130,000 clones, just over 85% seen once. Germline V gene lookup returns CDR1 SEHNR and CDR2 FQNEAQ (reference sequence). Trimming shortened V by 3 bases and J by 6 bases, and 8 bases separated the two germline ends. The CDR3 length is 12 residues. The genes are TRBV7-9 and TRBJ2-5; D gene unclear. Material: peripheral blood, obtained on day 0 of AZD1222 vaccination. The receptor was derived from an adult in good health. DNA for the CDR3: TGTGCCAGCAGCTTCGATGGGCAGACCCAGTACTTC. It specifies CASSFDGQTQYF.